The 11 T cell receptor beta chains given below trace back to one sample, sequenced in a study of breast tumors, draining lymph nodes, adjacent tissues. A single record per CDR3 protein comes from TCRdb applying MiXCR to the multiplex PCR reads. The data contain fewer than 200,000 distinct CDR3 sequences, approximately 30% of them seen just once; the ten biggest clones take up approximately 4.3%. Axillary draining lymph nodes of breast cancer patients supplied the node samples. The sample consisted of axillary lymph node tissue. The source is a female donor with breast cancer. Some clones in this sample may be carry-over from other donors' samples.

With regard to this clonotype: One end of the junction does not line up with germline, which may come from a read error. The chain combines TRBV7-2 with TRBJ1-2; D is undetermined. Germline V gives CDR1 SGHTA, CDR2 FQGNSA. The CDR3 spans 15 residues. This chain's CDR3 is CASSLSNSQVYGYPF. DNA of the CDR3: TGTGCCAGCAGCTTGAGTAACTCACAAGTTTATGGCTACCCCTTC.

This clonotype was picked up many times. This sequence joins TRBV9 and TRBJ2-7; maybe TRBD2 (5 bases). V was cut by 2 bases and J by 2 bases, with 11 bases left in between. Per germline, CDR1 SGDLS and CDR2 YYNGEE. The CDR3 runs to 14 residues. This CDR3 is CASSVTGKAYEQYF. The CDR3 DNA reads as TGTGCCAGCAGCGTCACCGGGAAAGCCTACGAGCAGTACTTC.

Comments on this clonotype: Just one base apart from a much larger clone, this may be a read error. V gene TRBV12-3 or TRBV12-4 combines with J gene TRBJ2-1; tentatively, D is TRBD2 (6 bases). The CDR3 has 17 residues. CDR3 bases: TGTGCCAGCAGTCCAGGTTATGGTAGCGGACCTTACAATGAGCATTTCTTC. It codes for CASSPGYGSGPYNEHFF.

This clonotype was counted ten times or more. V usage is TRBV12-3 or TRBV12-4 and J usage is TRBJ2-1; a possible D gene is TRBD2 (6 bases). Trimming took off 7 bases at V and 4 bases at J, with 14 bases between the two ends. The CDR3 spans 14 residues. CDR3 residues: CASNSAGGYNEQFF. CDR3 nucleotides: TGTGCCAGCAATTCGGCAGGAGGGTACAATGAGCAGTTCTTC.

This clonotype was counted many times. J is TRBJ2-7 and V is TRBV14, with D maybe TRBD1 (6 bases). Germline V gene lookup returns CDR1 SGHDN and CDR2 FVKESK. Trimming left V 3 bases short and J 2 bases short, with 17 bases between. This CDR3 has 16 amino acids. In DNA, the CDR3 is TGTGCCAGCAGCCAGAGGGACATCACTCCAACCTACGAGCAGTACTTC. Amino acid sequence: CASSQRDITPTYEQYF.

This clonotype was counted at least ten times. V gene TRBV18 combines with J gene TRBJ1-4, with D possibly being TRBD1 (6 bases). CDR3 size: 14 residues. V dropped 4 bases and J dropped 8 bases, with 14 bases sitting between them. CDR1 KGHSH and CDR2 LQKENI come from the germline V gene. CDR3 nucleotides: TGTGCCAGCTCACTGGGCAGGGGTGACGAAAAACTGTTTTTT. It translates to CASSLGRGDEKLFF.

This clonotype has more than one count but fewer than ten. This chain uses TRBV6-2 or TRBV6-3 with TRBJ2-7, with D perhaps TRBD2 (5 bases). Germline values: CDR1 MNHEY, CDR2 SVGEGT. The CDR3 is made up of 13 amino acids. Trimming cost V 8 bases and J 2 bases, with 13 bases left between them. CDR3 amino acids: CASGEGSTYEQYF. For the CDR3, the DNA is TGTGCCAGCGGTGAGGGCTCGACCTACGAGCAGTACTTC.

This clonotype was seen more than once but under ten times. With a much larger clone just one base away, this may be a read error. The gene calls are TRBV20-1 and TRBJ2-7; no clear D. CDR1 is DFQATT, CDR2 SNEGSKA, per germline (reference sequence). CDR3 length: 14 amino acids. CDR3 DNA: TGCAGTGCTAGAGATCACCTCGGCTCCTCCGAGCAGTACTTC. Translation gives CSARDHLGSSEQYF.

In regard to this clonotype: One base away lies a much larger clone, so this may be a sequencing read error. The rearrangement joins TRBV7-6 to TRBJ2-7; the D gene is possibly TRBD2 (5 bases). CDR3 length: 18 residues. Trimming took 2 bases from V and 2 from J, leaving 22 bases between them. In germline, CDR1 is SGHVS, CDR2 FNYEAQ. CDR3 sequence: CASSLTWAGAVLPYEQYF. The CDR3, as DNA: TGTGCCAGCAGCTTAACGTGGGCCGGAGCGGTACTACCCTACGAGCAGTACTTC.

In regard to this clonotype: Germline and junction disagree at one end, which may indicate a read error. V and J are TRBV11-3 and TRBJ2-1; 11 bases map to TRBD2. CDR1 is SGHNT and CDR2 is YENEEA in the germline V gene. CDR3 length: 15 residues. The CDR3 coding sequence is TGTGCCAGCAGCTTAACTAGCGGGAGTTACAATGAGCAGCTCTTC. It codes for CASSLTSGSYNEQLF.

Remarks on this clonotype: The junction departs from germline at one end; a sequencing error may be responsible. This chain connects TRBV2 to TRBJ2-7; D is possibly TRBD1 (6 bases). Germline CDR1 SNHLY, CDR2 FYNNEI. The CDR3 has 18 residues. CDR3 nucleotides: TGTGCCAGCAGCGGATTCCCCCGGCCACCGGGACATACCTGCGAGCACTACTTC. Residues: CASSGFPRPPGHTCEHYF.